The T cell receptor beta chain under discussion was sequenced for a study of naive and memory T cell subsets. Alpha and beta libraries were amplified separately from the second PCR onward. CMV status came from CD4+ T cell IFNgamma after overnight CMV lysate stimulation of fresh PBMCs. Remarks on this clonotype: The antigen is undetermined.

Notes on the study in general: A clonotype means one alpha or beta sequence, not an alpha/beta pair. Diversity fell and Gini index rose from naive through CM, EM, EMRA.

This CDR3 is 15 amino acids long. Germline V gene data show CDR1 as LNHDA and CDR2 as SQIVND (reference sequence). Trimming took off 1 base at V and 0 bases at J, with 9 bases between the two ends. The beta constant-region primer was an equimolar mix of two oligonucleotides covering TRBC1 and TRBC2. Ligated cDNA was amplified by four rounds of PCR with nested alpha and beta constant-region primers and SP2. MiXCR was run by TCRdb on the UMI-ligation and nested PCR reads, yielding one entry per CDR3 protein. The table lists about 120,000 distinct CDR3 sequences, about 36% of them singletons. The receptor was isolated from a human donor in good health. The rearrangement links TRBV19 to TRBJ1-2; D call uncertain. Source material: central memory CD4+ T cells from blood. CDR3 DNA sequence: TGTGCCAGTAGTATAGTTGCGGATTCTAACTATGGCTACACCTTC. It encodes CASSIVADSNYGYTF.